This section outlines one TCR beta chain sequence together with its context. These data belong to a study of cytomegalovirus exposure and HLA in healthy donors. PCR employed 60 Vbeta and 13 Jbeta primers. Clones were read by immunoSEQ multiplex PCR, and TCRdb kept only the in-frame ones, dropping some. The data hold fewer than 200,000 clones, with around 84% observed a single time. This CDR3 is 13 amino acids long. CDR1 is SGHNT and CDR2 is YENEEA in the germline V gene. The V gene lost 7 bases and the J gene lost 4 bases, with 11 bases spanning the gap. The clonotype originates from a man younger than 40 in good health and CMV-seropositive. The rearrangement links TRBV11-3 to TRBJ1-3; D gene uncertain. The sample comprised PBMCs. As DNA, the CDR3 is TGTGCCAGCACCCGGAGGGAGGGAAACACCATATATTTT. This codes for CASTRREGNTIYF.